A single T cell receptor beta chain is shown here with its context. Its antigen is unknown. This specimen comes from a study of cytomegalovirus exposure and HLA in healthy donors. Study-wide findings and caveats: As confirmed in vitro, a few CMV-associated chains were specific for CMV antigens. The listing of 150 or so TCR beta chains classed them as cytomegalovirus-associated. The classifier was said to identify cytomegalovirus status with high specificity and sensitivity.

The CDR3 has 22 amino acids. Assay used: immunoSEQ multiplex PCR; TCRdb lists only in-frame clones, some missing. The table has around 350,000 clones, 86% seen once; the top ten hold approximately 0.8%. Donors came from a validation cohort of fewer than 150 subjects, distinct from the first 666-subject cohort. Sequencing was performed on PBMCs. The source is a woman aged 18-35 years in good health and CMV-seronegative. J is TRBJ2-2 and V is TRBV12-2; the listed D gene, TRBD1, was not tested against the DNA. TRBV12-2 is designated a pseudogene. For the CDR3, the DNA is TGTGCAAGTCGCTTAGTTGACAAGGGTGGGACAGGGGCCCCTTCGAGTACCGGGGAGCTGTTTTTT. This translates into CASRLVDKGGTGAPSSTGELFF.